Shown below are 18 T cell receptor beta chains from a single sample sequenced in a study of blood T cell repertoires in COVID-19. Assay: immunoSEQ multiplex PCR; the TCRdb copy retains only in-frame clones and omits some. The sample lists under 350,000 clones, around 90% occurring once. The sequenced sample was peripheral blood. The origin of the receptors is a woman aged 30 to 39 with COVID-19, enrolled during active disease.

This chain joins TRBV2 and TRBJ1-4, with D maybe TRBD1 (6 bases). The CDR3 is 14 residues long. In germline, CDR1 is SNHLY, CDR2 FYNNEI. Trimming took off 4 bases at V and 7 bases at J, with 13 bases between the two ends. The DNA for the CDR3 is TGTGCCAGCAGTGGCGCGGGGGCTAGTGAAAAACTGTTTTTT. It yields the protein CASSGAGASEKLFF.

The chain couples TRBV18 to TRBJ2-7; the D gene is possibly TRBD2 (6 bases). Germline CDR1 is KGHSH and CDR2 is LQKENI. The length of the CDR3 is 15 residues. Trimming shortened V by 0 bases and J by 7 bases, and 16 bases separated the two germline ends. The CDR3 region has the DNA TGTGCCAGCTCACCACCCGGGGGAGGCCAGCCGGAGCAGTACTTC. Protein product: CASSPPGGGQPEQYF.

About this clone itself: This specimen includes other DNA sequences encoding the same CDR3. The chain joins TRBV9 to TRBJ1-2; no definite D call. The CDR3 runs to 13 residues. V was shortened by 0 bases and J by 4 bases, with 7 bases between the two germline ends. Germline loops: CDR1 SGDLS, CDR2 YYNGEE. CDR3 nucleotides: TGTGCCAGCAGCGTAGGCGGCGTCTATGGCTACACCTTC. This gives the protein CASSVGGVYGYTF.

The J gene is TRBJ1-3, the V gene TRBV6-1; no reliable D call. From germline, CDR1 is MNHNS and CDR2 SASEGT. V was cut by 1 base and J by 0 bases, with 7 bases left in between. This CDR3 comprises 15 residues. CDR3 region: CASSEVVSSGNTIYF. In DNA form, the CDR3 reads TGTGCCAGCAGTGAAGTGGTCAGCTCTGGAAACACCATATATTTT.

The table lists this clone with a count of one. The rearrangement joins TRBV4-1 to TRBJ2-5; TRBD1 matches 8 bases. Per the germline V gene, CDR1 is MGHRA and CDR2 is YSYEKL. The CDR3 length is 16 residues. Trimming took 0 bases from V and 5 from J; bases not matched to a gene: 8. In DNA form, the CDR3 reads TGCGCCAGCAGCCAAGACGGACAGGGAGGCCTGGAGACCCAGTACTTC. Protein: CASSQDGQGGLETQYF.

The chain joins TRBV12-5 to TRBJ2-1, with 11 positions matching TRBD2. The germline CDR1 and CDR2 sequences are LGHNT and FRNRAP. This CDR3 is built from 14 residues. The V segment lost 7 bases and the J segment 5 bases; nucleotides outside the gene matches: 4. The CDR3 reads CASAVGLADNEQFF. Here the CDR3 DNA reads TGTGCTAGTGCGGTGGGACTAGCGGACAATGAGCAGTTCTTC.

The chain employs TRBV6-5 and TRBJ2-7; TRBD2 agrees at 7 bases. The CDR3 consists of 14 residues. CDR1 and CDR2 (germline): MNHEY, SVGAGI. V was clipped by 8 bases and J by 0 bases; unmatched bases: 7. CDR3 coding DNA: TGTGCCAGCGGGAGGGCTAGCGGCTCCTACGAGCAGTACTTC. This sequence encodes CASGRASGSYEQYF.

The rearrangement links TRBV7-3 to TRBJ1-4; the match to TRBD1 covers 7 bases. Germline trimming cut 2 bases from V and 6 bases from J; bases unmatched to any gene: 6. Germline CDR1 SGHTA, CDR2 FQGTGA. The CDR3 runs to 15 residues. CDR3 residues: CASSLLHRGDEKLFF. The CDR3 DNA sequence: TGTGCCAGCAGCTTATTGCACAGGGGTGATGAAAAACTGTTTTTT. The full variable domain, its missing parts supplied by reference TRBV7-3 and TRBJ1-4, is GAGVSQTPSNKVTEKGKYVELRCDPISGHTALYWYRQSLGQGPEFLIYFQGTGAADDSGLPNDRFFAVRPEGSVSTLKIQRTERGDSAVYLCASSLLHRGDEKLFFGSGTQLSVL.

V gene TRBV19 combines with J gene TRBJ2-5; 8 bases agree with TRBD1. CDR3 length equals 14 residues. CDR1 and CDR2 from the germline V gene are LNHDA and SQIVND (reference sequence). The V gene end was trimmed by 5 bases and the J gene end by 7 bases; junction bases not matched to a gene: 9. This CDR3 is CASSPQGTGGTQYF. CDR3 nucleotide sequence: TGTGCCAGTAGTCCACAGGGGACAGGAGGGACCCAGTACTTC. The entire variable domain, with the rest obtained from reference TRBV19 and TRBJ2-5, is as follows: DGGITQSPKYLFRKEGQNVTLSCEQNLNHDAMYWYRQDPGQGLRLIYYSQIVNDFQKGDIAEGYSVSREKKESFPLTVTSAQKNPTAFYLCASSPQGTGGTQYFGPGTRLLVL.

The chain uses TRBV5-4 and TRBJ2-1; 16 positions agree with TRBD2. V was clipped by 3 bases and J by 5 bases; unmatched bases: 14. The CDR3 has 20 residues. Germline assignment: CDR1 SGHNT and CDR2 YYREEE (reference sequence). CDR3 in DNA: TGTGCCAGCAGCTCGGGACTAGCGGGAGGGCCTTGGGGGCACGACAATGAGCAGTTCTTC. Translation gives CASSSGLAGGPWGHDNEQFF.

The sample holds one count of this clone. The chain joins TRBV19 to TRBJ1-2; 9 bases agree with TRBD1. CDR1 is LNHDA and CDR2 is SQIVND in the germline V gene (reference sequence). The V gene end was trimmed by 5 bases and the J gene end by 2 bases; junction bases not matched to a gene: 6. The CDR3 length is 15 residues. This chain's CDR3 is CASSVGQGTNYGYTF. DNA of the CDR3: TGTGCCAGTAGTGTTGGACAGGGGACGAACTATGGCTACACCTTC.

This sequence joins TRBV19 and TRBJ1-4, with D hard to call. Germline assignment: CDR1 LNHDA and CDR2 SQIVND (reference sequence). V was pared by 5 bases and J by 4 bases, with 11 bases between. CDR3 size: 14 residues. The CDR3 protein is CASSLTGINEKLFF. The CDR3 bases are TGTGCCAGTAGTCTTACGGGGATTAATGAAAAACTGTTTTTT.

This chain joins TRBV10-1 and TRBJ2-7; TRBD2 matches at 8 bases. Germline-derived CDR1 and CDR2 are WNHNN and SYGVQD (reference sequence). J was trimmed by 6 bases and V by 0 bases; bases with no gene match: 7. This CDR3 is built from 15 residues. The CDR3 nucleotides read TGCGCCAGCAGTGAGTCGGCCAGCGGGAGCGGCGAGCAGTACTTC. It is translated as CASSESASGSGEQYF.

This chain connects TRBV3-1 (or the pseudogene TRBV3-2) to TRBJ2-1; 7 bases are shared with TRBD1. This CDR3 comprises 16 residues. Germline V gives CDR1 LGHDT, CDR2 YNNKEL (reference sequence). The V gene end was trimmed by 5 bases and the J gene end by 0 bases; junction bases not matched to a gene: 7. CDR3 nucleotides: TGTGCCAGCAGCTTTCGGACAGGCAACTCCTACAATGAGCAGTTCTTC. Translated, it gives CASSFRTGNSYNEQFF.

This chain connects TRBV10-3 to TRBJ1-2; a possible D gene is TRBD1 (6 bases). The CDR3 totals 15 residues. Germline V lookup: CDR1 ENHRY, CDR2 SYGVKD. V shed 2 bases and J shed 8 bases, with 18 bases lying between them. DNA for the CDR3: TGTGCCATCAGTGAGAGTACAGGGCTAAAAGGCGGCTACACCTTC. Protein: CAISESTGLKGGYTF.

The rearrangement links TRBV7-2 to TRBJ2-7, with 7 nucleotides matching TRBD2. CDR3 size: 13 residues. The V and J ends lost 5 bases and 3 bases, in that order; junction bases with no gene match: 4. From germline, CDR1 is SGHTA and CDR2 FQGNSA. CDR3 loop: CASSRGTIYEQYF. The CDR3 DNA sequence: TGTGCCAGCAGCAGAGGGACTATCTACGAGCAGTACTTC.

The V call is TRBV21-1, the J call TRBJ1-2; TRBD1, as called in the table, went unchecked against the DNA. TRBV21-1 is an annotated pseudogene. This CDR3 is 12 amino acids long. The CDR3 loop reads CASSTRDYGYTF. The CDR3 DNA reads TGTGCCAGCAGCACCAGGGACTATGGCTACACCTTC.

The rearrangement links TRBV10-3 to TRBJ1-2; D gene unclear. V was pared by 0 bases and J by 9 bases, with 14 bases between. CDR3 length: 14 residues. Germline CDR1 ENHRY, CDR2 SYGVKD. CDR3: CAISESGPTLSYTF. The CDR3 nucleotides are TGTGCCATCAGTGAGTCTGGCCCGACACTCAGCTACACCTTC.